This T cell receptor (beta chain) was obtained from a study of cytomegalovirus exposure and HLA in healthy donors (dated by TCRdb to 2015 to 2018). Concerning the study at large: An earlier analysis of about 560 of the donors reported 276 Gb of sequence data and around 120 million unique TCR beta sequences obtained from roughly 170 million T cells. Because of strong linkage in the cohort, roughly five DR-DQ haplotypes were treated as single units for association and clustering. Using immunosequencing, the study profiled T cell repertoires from about 610 subjects and related those repertoires to cytomegalovirus serostatus. In a later analysis, previously published TCR beta repertoires from 500 to 750 donors were re-analyzed and high-resolution HLA genotyping was added so that TCR occurrence patterns could be studied. The study aimed to test whether signatures of past pathogen exposure could be identified by cataloging public T cell receptors. An earlier analysis of approximately 630 of the donors applied high-throughput TCR beta sequencing to assess whether each TCR beta V gene segment acted as functional or pseudogenic. HLA typing included class I and class II loci at four-digit resolution. Typing coverage varied by locus: roughly 620-640 donors for A, B, C, DRB1 and DQB1; under 550 for DQA1; approximately 610 for DPA1; fewer than 480 for DPB1. Across some 400 genotyped donors of the cohort, an average of approximately 240,000 unique TCR beta nucleotide sequences per donor were sequenced, and about a sixth of those sequences were non-productive. Rather than using new phenotypic data, the later analysis identified candidate immune exposures from TCR beta sequences and from how often those sequences occurred across donors. A later genetic analysis used genome-wide SNP genotypes for about 65% of the 666 donors, treating that subset as a discovery cohort. To predict cytomegalovirus infection status, the study combined high-throughput TCR immunosequencing, statistical association of individual TCRs with disease status, and machine learning. Of the roughly 420 genotyped donors, over 80% were placed in the genetic ancestry cluster associated with self-reported Caucasian donors. Every repertoire in the discovery cohort had been generated on one and the same sequencing platform. An early release that covered 640 HLA-typed donors contained around 300 gigabases of sequencing data and 65 million to 100 million unique TCR sequences. Alongside the repertoire data, information on donor age, sex, ethnicity and CMV serostatus was compiled. A separate validation cohort of roughly 120 different subjects was used in addition to the approximately 640-subject first cohort. The full study reports these points: In a later genetic analysis, a missense DCLRE1C variant was associated with V-gene and J-gene trimming of TCR beta chains, and the association was replicated in an independent cohort. The study listed 150 to 200 TCR beta chains as associated with cytomegalovirus. A later analysis associated 15,000 to 20,000 TCR beta sequences with specific HLA alleles at a false discovery rate of 0.05. An earlier analysis of approximately 500 of the donors showed that most TCR beta V segments appeared in productive rearrangements either about 90% or about 30% of the time, which broadly matched IMGT annotations. Compared with the 666-donor mean, donors in an Asian-associated ancestry cluster had fewer N-insertions in productive TCRs, according to a later genetic analysis. The earlier analysis of 587 of the donors excluded 15 to 20 rarely observed V segments, including chromosome 9 orphons, because counts were too low. Several of the top co-occurrence clusters appeared to be linked to parvovirus B19, influenza, CMV and Epstein-Barr virus, according to a later analysis. The sequencing pipeline was judged likely to have produced a cluster of highly shared sequence variants as a technical artifact. In a later analysis, most CMV-associated TCR beta chains were found to appear HLA-restricted, with HLA associations seemingly driven largely by CMV exposure. When HLA alleles, especially DR and DQ, strongly co-occurred, TCR associations were difficult to assign to individual alleles. In a later analysis, TCR association rates were found to vary across HLA loci, with the most associated TCRs seen for DRB1 alleles and the fewest for HLA-C alleles. Presence/absence analyses assumed roughly uniform sequencing depth across donors, an assumption that may not hold. Most TCR sequences were seen in very few donors, while some public TCRs were found in many individuals. For the cohort, immune exposure information was limited to CMV serostatus. It was suggested by the authors that the approach could potentially be generalized to other disease states and immunological phenotypes. The classifier was reported to diagnose cytomegalovirus status with high specificity and sensitivity in both the original and validation cohorts. Because HLA typing was unavailable for some donors at each locus, only the typed subset was used in association tests. In vitro tests confirmed that three of the cytomegalovirus-associated TCR beta chains recognize cytomegalovirus antigens. A further reported finding was that TCR beta sequences accurately predicted the HLA-A and HLA-B alleles for most subjects in the first cohort. Some IMGT-functional V segments, including TRBV6-2 and TRBV6-3, could not be told apart with the 87-base-pair reads, so those segments were excluded. Compared with equally common non-associated chains, HLA-associated TCR beta chains in a later analysis were more clonally expanded and had lower generation probabilities. In this cohort, only TCR beta chains were sequenced, and detectable features were limited by the absence of alpha or paired-chain data. Correlated functional status among segregating V segments might be attributable to linkage disequilibrium, but an unknown experimental factor could not be ruled out.

Library prep was done by the immunoSEQ multiplex PCR assay. For the multiplex PCR, a mixture combining 60 forward primers for TCR Vbeta segments and 13 reverse primers for TCR Jbeta segments was used. A multiplex PCR assay on genomic DNA amplified the CDR3 region of rearranged TCR beta genes. The Illumina HiSeq System was used to sequence the amplified TCR beta libraries as 87-base-pair reads. Per the original workflow: A later analysis tallied roughly 76 million unique TCR beta chains across the 650 to 750 repertoires, and around 10 million of those chains were shared by two or more donors. A nearest-neighbor algorithm error-corrected the raw reads and collapsed the reads into unique sequences, merging closely related sequences to remove PCR and sequencing errors. Alignment of CDR3 sequences to IMGT reference sequences was used to assign V, D and J gene segments. Each retained sequence needed at least a six-nucleotide match to both a V gene segment and a J gene segment. A rearrangement counted as productive if the CDR3 had no stop codons and remained in frame with V and J, and every other rearrangement counted as non-productive. CDR3 was defined according to IMGT convention as the region running from the second conserved V-encoded cysteine to the conserved J-encoded phenylalanine. The earlier analysis of about 620 of the donors excluded sequences that lacked an unambiguous match to a single V gene segment. In an earlier analysis of some 590 of the donors, a V segment was called functional when productive rearrangements were above 56.7%, and segregating when the standard deviation between donors exceeded 5%. A statistical classification framework was built to diagnose cytomegalovirus status from the catalog of TCR beta chain sequences. A later analysis assigned V and J genes by comparing TCR nucleotide sequences with IMGT/GENE-DB human TR gene sequences. A later analysis assigned CDR3 sequences and most-parsimonious VDJ recombination scenarios with the TCRdist pipeline. In a later analysis, every TCR beta chain was defined by the combination of its CDR3 amino acid sequence and its V-gene family, and reads without a unique V-gene family were dropped. To address suspected cross-contamination and a sequencing artifact, a later analysis removed under 600 highly shared, low-generation-probability nucleotide sequences. In a later analysis, a clonal expansion index for each public chain was calculated from normalized within-repertoire ranks of inferred template counts. In a later analysis, generation probabilities were computed using a VDJ recombination model fitted to out-of-frame rearrangements, and the results were checked against IGoR. Hypergeometric tests were used in a later analysis to score TCR-TCR, TCR-HLA and TCR-CMV co-occurrence, with a repertoire-size bias correction applied to the TCR pairs. In a later analysis, false discovery rates were estimated by permuting HLA or CMV assignments 20 times. In a later analysis, co-occurring TCRs were grouped with DBSCAN, and TCRdist sequence similarity was added when clustering was performed within HLA-allele-positive subsets. Co-occurrence clustering excluded repertoires with fewer than 30,000 or more than 120,000 public chains, plus five with anomalous nucleotide sharing. The immuneACCESS repertoire file appears here via TCRdb, limited to in-frame rearrangements. These files lack a portion of the clones; in checked studies, under half of the deficit traces to unresolved V genes, and the cause of the others is not known. Clone size and the V and J calls come from that table; the DNA yielded D and trimming. This sample has more than 130,000 clones in its table, and about three quarters of those were observed once. The ten largest make up 6.5% to 7% of the sample.

CDR1 SGHVS and CDR2 FQNEAQ are derived from the germline V gene. The CDR3 covers 14 residues, taking in both the cysteine and the phenylalanine. Solely the CDR3 DNA is kept, with 42 bases framed from the first base. V lost 2 bases and J lost 1 base; the stretch between them is 9 bases long. In total, around 600 healthy bone marrow donors made up the cohort. All cohort members were sampled while nominally healthy, although unrecorded immune exposures were likely present. The donor tested CMV seropositive, placing the donor among the 289 seropositive members of the cohort. Every donor gave a peripheral blood sample, and the peripheral blood mononuclear cells from that sample were used for TCR beta sequencing. Genomic DNA extraction from the blood cell samples was performed with the Qiagen DNeasy Blood Extraction Kit. Points on this clone: Which antigen it targets is not known. No clone much larger than this one lies a single base away; base qualities are absent.

Sequencing was done on a sample of PBMCs. This receptor chain uses TRBV7-8 and TRBJ2-7; TRBD1 is perhaps the D gene, given 6 matching bases. This receptor was obtained from a man between 40 and 49 years old in good health and CMV-seropositive. The nucleotide sequence reads TGTGCCAGCAGCTTAACAGGGTTATCCTACGAGCAGTACTTC. This yields the protein CASSLTGLSYEQYF.